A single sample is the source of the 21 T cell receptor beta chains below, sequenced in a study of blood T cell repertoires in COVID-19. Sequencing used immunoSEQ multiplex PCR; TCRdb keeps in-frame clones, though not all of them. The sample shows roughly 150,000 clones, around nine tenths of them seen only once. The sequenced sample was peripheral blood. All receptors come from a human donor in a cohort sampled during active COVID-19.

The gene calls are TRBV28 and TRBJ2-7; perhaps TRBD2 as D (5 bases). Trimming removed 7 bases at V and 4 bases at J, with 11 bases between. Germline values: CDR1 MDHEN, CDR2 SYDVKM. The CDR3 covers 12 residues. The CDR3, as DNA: TGTGCCAGCACCGACCCGGGGTACGAGCAGTACTTC. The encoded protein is CASTDPGYEQYF.

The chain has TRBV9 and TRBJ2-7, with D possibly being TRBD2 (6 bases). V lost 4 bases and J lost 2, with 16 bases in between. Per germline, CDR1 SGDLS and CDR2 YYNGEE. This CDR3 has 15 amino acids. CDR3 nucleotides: TGTGCCAGCAGCCCTCGGCGGGACCTCCCCTACGAGCAGTACTTC. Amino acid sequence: CASSPRRDLPYEQYF.

The CDR3 DNA sequence: TGTGCCAGCAGGCACCGGGACAGGGCTGGAAACACCATATATTTT. Protein sequence: CASRHRDRAGNTIYF. V usage is TRBV28 and J usage is TRBJ1-3, with 9 bases lining up with TRBD1. CDR3 length: 15 amino acids. V trimming: 6 bases; J trimming: 2 bases; junction bases outside the gene matches: 5. Per the germline V gene, CDR1 is MDHEN and CDR2 is SYDVKM.

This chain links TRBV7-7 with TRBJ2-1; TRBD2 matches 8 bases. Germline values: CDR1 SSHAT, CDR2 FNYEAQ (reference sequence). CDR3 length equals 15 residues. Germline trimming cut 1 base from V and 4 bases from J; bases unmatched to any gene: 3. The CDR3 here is CASSLGSGRYNEQFF. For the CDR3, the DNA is TGTGCCAGCAGCTTAGGAAGCGGGAGATACAATGAGCAGTTCTTC.

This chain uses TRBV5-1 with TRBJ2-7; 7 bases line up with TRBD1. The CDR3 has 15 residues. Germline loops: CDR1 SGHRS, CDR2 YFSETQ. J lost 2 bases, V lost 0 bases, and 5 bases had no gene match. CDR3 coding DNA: TGCGCCAGCAGCTTGGCTCGACAGGGAACCTACGAGCAGTACTTC. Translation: CASSLARQGTYEQYF. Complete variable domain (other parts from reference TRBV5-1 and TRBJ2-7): KAGVTQTPRYLIKTRGQQVTLSCSPISGHRSVSWYQQTPGQGLQFLFEYFSETQRNKGNFPGRFSGRQFSNSRSEMNVSTLELGDSALYLCASSLARQGTYEQYFGPGTRLTVT.

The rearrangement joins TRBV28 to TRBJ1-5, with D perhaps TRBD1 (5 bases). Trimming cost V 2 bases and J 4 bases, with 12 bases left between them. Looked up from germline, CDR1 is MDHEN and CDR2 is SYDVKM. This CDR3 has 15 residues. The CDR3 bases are TGTGCCAGCAGTTTAGGGGGGTTGGGAAATCAGCCCCAGCATTTT. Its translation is CASSLGGLGNQPQHF.

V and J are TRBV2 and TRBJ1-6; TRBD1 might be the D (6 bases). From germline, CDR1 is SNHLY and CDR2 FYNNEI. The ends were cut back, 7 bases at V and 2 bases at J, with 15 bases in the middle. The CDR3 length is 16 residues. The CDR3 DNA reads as TGTGCCAGCAACAGCCTACAGGGACCCTATAATTCACCCCTCCACTTT. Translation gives CASNSLQGPYNSPLHF. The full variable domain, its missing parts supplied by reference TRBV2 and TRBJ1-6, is EPEVTQTPSHQVTQMGQEVILRCVPISNHLYFYWYRQILGQKVEFLVSFYNNEISEKSEIFDDQFSVERPDGSNFTLKIRSTKLEDSAMYFCASNSLQGPYNSPLHFGNGTRLTVT.

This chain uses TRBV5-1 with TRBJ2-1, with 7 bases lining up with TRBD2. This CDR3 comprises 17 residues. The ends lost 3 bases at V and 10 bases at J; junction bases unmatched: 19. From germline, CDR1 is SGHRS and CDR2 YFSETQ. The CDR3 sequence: CASSYTVLGGSPGEQFF. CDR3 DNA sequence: TGCGCCAGCAGCTACACAGTGCTTGGCGGGAGTCCGGGGGAGCAGTTCTTC.

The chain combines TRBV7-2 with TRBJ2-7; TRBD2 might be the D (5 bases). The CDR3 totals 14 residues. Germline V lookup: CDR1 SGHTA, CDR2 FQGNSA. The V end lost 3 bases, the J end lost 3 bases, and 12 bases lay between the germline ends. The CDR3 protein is CASSFLEGGYEQYF. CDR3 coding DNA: TGTGCCAGCAGCTTTTTAGAGGGCGGCTACGAGCAGTACTTC. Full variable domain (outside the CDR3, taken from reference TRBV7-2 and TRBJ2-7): GAGVSQSPSNKVTEKGKDVELRCDPISGHTALYWYRQSLGQGLEFLIYFQGNSAPDKSGLPSDRFSAERTGGSVSTLTIQRTQQEDSAVYLCASSFLEGGYEQYFGPGTRLTVT.

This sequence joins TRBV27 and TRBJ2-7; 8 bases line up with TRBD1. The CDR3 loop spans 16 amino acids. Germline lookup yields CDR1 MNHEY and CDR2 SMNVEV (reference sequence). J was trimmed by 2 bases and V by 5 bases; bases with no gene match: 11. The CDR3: CASSGARGRAPYEQYF. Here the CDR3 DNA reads TGTGCCAGCAGTGGGGCCAGGGGGCGGGCTCCCTACGAGCAGTACTTC.

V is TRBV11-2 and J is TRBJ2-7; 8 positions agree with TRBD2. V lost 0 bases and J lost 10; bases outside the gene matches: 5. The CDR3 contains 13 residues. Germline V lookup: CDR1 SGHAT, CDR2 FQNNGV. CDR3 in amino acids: CASSLELAAPQYF. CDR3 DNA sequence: TGTGCCAGCAGCTTAGAACTAGCGGCCCCCCAGTACTTC.

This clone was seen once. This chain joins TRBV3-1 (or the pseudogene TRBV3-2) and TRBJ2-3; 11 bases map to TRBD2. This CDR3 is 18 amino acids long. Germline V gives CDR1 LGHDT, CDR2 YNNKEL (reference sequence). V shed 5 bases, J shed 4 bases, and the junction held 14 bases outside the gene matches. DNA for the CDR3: TGTGCCAGCAGCTCTTATAGCGGGAGGGCCGAAGGATCAGATACGCAGTATTTT. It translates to CASSSYSGRAEGSDTQYF.

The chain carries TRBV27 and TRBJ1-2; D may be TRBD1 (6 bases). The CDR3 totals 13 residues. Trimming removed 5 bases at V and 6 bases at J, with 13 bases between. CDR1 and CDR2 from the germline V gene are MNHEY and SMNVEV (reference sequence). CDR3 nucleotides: TGTGCCAGCAGTAGGACAGCGCTCGATGGCTACACCTTC. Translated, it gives CASSRTALDGYTF.

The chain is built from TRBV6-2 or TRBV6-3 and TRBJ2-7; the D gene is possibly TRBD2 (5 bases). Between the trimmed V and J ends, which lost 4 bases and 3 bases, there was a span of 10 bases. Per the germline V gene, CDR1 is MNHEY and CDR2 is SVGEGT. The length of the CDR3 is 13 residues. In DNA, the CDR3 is TGTGCCAGCAGTTTCGCCGGACTCTACGAGCAGTACTTC. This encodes CASSFAGLYEQYF.

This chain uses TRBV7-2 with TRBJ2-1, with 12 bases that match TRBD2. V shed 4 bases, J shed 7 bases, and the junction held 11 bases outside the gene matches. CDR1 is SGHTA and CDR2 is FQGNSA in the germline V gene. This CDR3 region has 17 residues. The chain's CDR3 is CASSSRTSGNYANEQFF. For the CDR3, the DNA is TGTGCCAGCAGCTCCAGGACTAGCGGGAATTATGCGAATGAGCAGTTCTTC.

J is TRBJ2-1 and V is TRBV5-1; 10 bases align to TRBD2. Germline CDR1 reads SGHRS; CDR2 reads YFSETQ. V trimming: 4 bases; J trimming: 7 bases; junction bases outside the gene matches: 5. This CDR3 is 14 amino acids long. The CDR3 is CASSLAGVLNEQFF. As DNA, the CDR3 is TGCGCCAGCAGCCTAGCGGGAGTATTGAATGAGCAGTTCTTC.

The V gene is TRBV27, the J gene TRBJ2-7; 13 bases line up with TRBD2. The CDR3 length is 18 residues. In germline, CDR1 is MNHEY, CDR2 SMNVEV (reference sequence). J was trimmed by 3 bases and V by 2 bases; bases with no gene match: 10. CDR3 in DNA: TGTGCCAGCAGTTTAAGAGGACTAGCGGGAGAAAGGGGCTACGAGCAGTACTTC. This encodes CASSLRGLAGERGYEQYF.

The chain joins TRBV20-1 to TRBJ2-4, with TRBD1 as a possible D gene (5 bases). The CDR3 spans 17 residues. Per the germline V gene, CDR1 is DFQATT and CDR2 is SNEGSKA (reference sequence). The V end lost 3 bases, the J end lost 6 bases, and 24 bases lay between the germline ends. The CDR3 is CSASGNLGKGVGNIQYF. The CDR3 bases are TGCAGTGCTAGTGGGAATTTGGGGAAAGGGGTAGGAAACATTCAGTACTTC.

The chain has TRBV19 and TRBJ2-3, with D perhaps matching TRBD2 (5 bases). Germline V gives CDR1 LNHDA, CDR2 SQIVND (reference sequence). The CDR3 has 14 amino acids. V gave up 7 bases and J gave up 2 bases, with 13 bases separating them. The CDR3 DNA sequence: TGTGCCAGTAAGGCGGGCCTAGCCACAGATACGCAGTATTTT. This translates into CASKAGLATDTQYF.

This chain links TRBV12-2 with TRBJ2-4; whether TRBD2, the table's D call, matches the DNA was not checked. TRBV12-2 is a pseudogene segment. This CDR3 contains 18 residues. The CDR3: CASRSLLAGGPAKNIQYF. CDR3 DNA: TGTGCAAGTCGCTCCTTACTAGCGGGGGGGCCAGCCAAAAACATTCAGTACTTC.

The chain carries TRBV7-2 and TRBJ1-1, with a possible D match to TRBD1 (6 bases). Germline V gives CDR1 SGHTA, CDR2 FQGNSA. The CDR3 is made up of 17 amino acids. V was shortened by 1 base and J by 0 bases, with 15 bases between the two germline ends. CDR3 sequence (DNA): TGTGCCAGCAGCTTAGAAAGTAGGGGGTGGATGAACACTGAAGCTTTCTTT. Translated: CASSLESRGWMNTEAFF.